This entry describes one T cell receptor beta chain. A sample-barcoded 5' primer and a J-beta primer mix were used in a second PCR of about 7 to 12 cycles. TCRdb used MiXCR to reprocess the 5' RACE reads, holding one entry per CDR3 protein. The sample carries about a million distinct CDR3 sequences, just over 50% recorded once. This record comes from a study of blood T cells in healthy people across ages. This CDR3 has 13 residues. Germline V lookup: CDR1 DFQATT, CDR2 SNEGSKA (reference sequence). The chain uses TRBV20-1 and TRBJ2-4; D might be TRBD1 (5 bases). The DNA end is more similar to TRBJ2-7, so the J call may be wrong. The sequence came from a woman aged 55-75 years in good health. What was sequenced was blood. In DNA form, the CDR3 reads TGCAGTGCTAGCCAGGACAAACCCTACGAGCAGTACTTC. Translating gives CSASQDKPYEQYF.